The 25 T cell receptor beta chains below all came from one sample that was sequenced in a study of early T cells in non-severe SARS-CoV-2 infection (dated by TCRdb to the early 2020s). Libraries were made using 5' RACE. TCRdb records NextSeq 500 as the sequencer. Through fastp at Q25 and MiXCR, TCRdb rebuilt clones from the public reads, retaining in-frame beta chains. Each CDR3 protein appears once, grouped with its most common genes and DNA. Recorded for this sample are around 100,000 distinct CDR3 sequences; 10% to 15% of them occurred a single time. In total, the top ten clones hold roughly 6.2% of the sample. The sample taken for sequencing was whole blood. The receptors stem from an adult who was a healthcare worker with PCR-confirmed SARS-CoV-2 infection or an uninfected control (not recorded which).

The chain carries TRBV7-9 and TRBJ2-1, with D possibly TRBD2 on 6 matching bases. The CDR3 length is 12 residues. Germline CDR1 is SEHNR and CDR2 is FQNEAQ (reference sequence). V was clipped by 5 bases and J by 9 bases, with 11 bases between them. CDR3: CASSLGTLEQFF. CDR3 DNA sequence: TGTGCCAGCAGCCTCGGGACTCTTGAGCAGTTCTTC.

The J gene is TRBJ2-5, the V gene TRBV11-2, with D maybe TRBD1 (7 bases). The CDR3 spans 13 residues. Trimming took off 6 bases at V and 7 bases at J, with 15 bases between the two ends. Germline V CDR1 and CDR2: SGHAT, FQNNGV. The CDR3 region has the DNA TGTGCCAGCAGACAGACAGGGAGGAGGACCCAGTACTTC. Amino acid sequence: CASRQTGRRTQYF. The entire variable domain, with the rest obtained from reference TRBV11-2 and TRBJ2-5, is as follows: EAGVAQSPRYKIIEKRQSVAFWCNPISGHATLYWYQQILGQGPKLLIQFQNNGVVDDSQLPKDRFSAERLKGVDSTLKIQPAKLEDSAVYLCASRQTGRRTQYFGPGTRLLVL.

This clonotype was seen only a few times. This chain uses TRBV27 with TRBJ2-1; D remains ambiguous. The CDR3 has 13 amino acids. Germline CDR1 reads MNHEY; CDR2 reads SMNVEV (reference sequence). Between the trimmed V and J ends, which lost 3 bases and 15 bases, there was a span of 18 bases. DNA of the CDR3: TGTGCCAGCAGTTTCGAATTAGACTCACGGCGGTTCTTC. This sequence encodes CASSFELDSRRFF.

The J gene is TRBJ2-3, the V gene TRBV18; D gene unclear. The ends were cut back, 4 bases at V and 5 bases at J, with 10 bases in the middle. Germline CDR1 and CDR2: KGHSH and LQKENI. The CDR3 has 13 residues. The CDR3 sequence: CASSQVERDTQYF. As DNA, the CDR3 is TGTGCCAGCTCACAGGTCGAAAGAGATACGCAGTATTTT.

The table lists this clonotype with a few counts. The chain recombines TRBV4-3 with TRBJ1-1; 7 bases fit TRBD1. The V gene end was trimmed by 5 bases and the J gene end by 0 bases; junction bases not matched to a gene: 6. Germline values: CDR1 LGHNA, CDR2 YSLEER. This CDR3 has 15 amino acids. In DNA form, the CDR3 reads TGCGCCAGCAGCTCGCGGACAGGACTGAACACTGAAGCTTTCTTT. Amino acids: CASSSRTGLNTEAFF.

The V and J genes are TRBV11-2 and TRBJ2-6, with D possibly being TRBD1 (5 bases). V was shortened by 1 base and J by 3 bases, with 7 bases between the two germline ends. CDR1 and CDR2 from the germline V gene are SGHAT and FQNNGV. This CDR3 is built from 15 residues. The CDR3 DNA follows: TGTGCCAGCAGCTTAGTAGGGGTTGGGGCCAACGTCCTGACTTTC. Its translation is CASSLVGVGANVLTF.

This rearrangement joins TRBV28 to TRBJ1-4; D gene unclear. Trimming shortened V by 5 bases and J by 9 bases, and 10 bases separated the two germline ends. This CDR3 contains 12 residues. The V gene's germline CDR1 is MDHEN and CDR2 SYDVKM. The DNA for the CDR3 is TGTGCCAGCAGTCCTTGGATGCAAAAACTGTTTTTT. Amino acid sequence: CASSPWMQKLFF.

V is TRBV4-3 and J is TRBJ2-6, with D possibly being TRBD1 (5 bases). This CDR3 comprises 15 residues. CDR1 and CDR2 (germline): LGHNA, YSLEER. V was cut by 1 base and J by 1 base, with 5 bases left in between. Here the CDR3 DNA reads TGCGCCAGCAGCCAAGCAGGGTCTGGGGCCAACGTCCTGACTTTC. Residues: CASSQAGSGANVLTF.

This sequence joins TRBV29-1 and TRBJ1-1, with D unresolved. From germline, CDR1 is SQVTM and CDR2 ANQGSEA. The CDR3 length is 12 residues. With 5 bases removed from V and 6 bases from J, the gap between germline ends came to 13 bases. CDR3 coding DNA: TGCAGCGTTCGTGCAGATAGATCTGAAGCTTTCTTT. Translation: CSVRADRSEAFF.

The V and J genes are TRBV6-4 and TRBJ1-4; D is uncertain. The germline V gene has CDR1 MRHNA and CDR2 SNTAGT. Trimming took off 3 bases at V and 9 bases at J, with 2 bases between the two ends. This CDR3 spans 10 amino acids. The CDR3 loop is CASSEKKLFF. The DNA of the CDR3 is TGTGCCAGCAGTGAGAAAAAACTGTTTTTT.

The V and J genes are TRBV14 and TRBJ2-1; 8 positions match TRBD1. The CDR3 totals 16 residues. Germline V gene lookup returns CDR1 SGHDN and CDR2 FVKESK. Germline trimming cut 0 bases from V and 3 bases from J; bases unmatched to any gene: 4. The CDR3 sequence: CASSQDRGQVYNEQFF. CDR3 sequence (DNA): TGTGCCAGCAGCCAAGATAGGGGACAGGTCTACAATGAGCAGTTCTTC.

This clonotype was seen at least ten times. The chain employs TRBV5-1 and TRBJ1-2, with 10 bases matching TRBD1. This CDR3 spans 17 amino acids. V was pared by 0 bases and J by 10 bases, with 15 bases of the junction left unmatched. CDR1 is SGHRS, CDR2 YFSETQ, per germline. DNA for the CDR3: TGCGCCAGCAGCTTGGGGATAGGAGACAGGGGGCGGTTGGACTACACCTTC. The encoded protein is CASSLGIGDRGRLDYTF.

The chain employs TRBV7-2 and TRBJ2-7, with D possibly TRBD1 on 5 matching bases. The CDR3 loop spans 14 amino acids. From germline, CDR1 is SGHTA and CDR2 FQGNSA. Trimming pared 3 bases from V and 1 base from J, leaving 10 bases between. The CDR3 nucleotides read TGTGCCAGCAGCTTTCAGGGCGCGTCCTACGAGCAGTACTTC. As protein: CASSFQGASYEQYF. The whole variable domain, filled in from reference TRBV7-2 and TRBJ2-7, reads GAGVSQSPSNKVTEKGKDVELRCDPISGHTALYWYRQSLGQGLEFLIYFQGNSAPDKSGLPSDRFSAERTGGSVSTLTIQRTQQEDSAVYLCASSFQGASYEQYFGPGTRLTVT.

This clonotype was recorded at least ten times. The chain couples TRBV12-3 or TRBV12-4 to TRBJ2-4; D gene ambiguous. The CDR3 is made up of 13 amino acids. V lost 4 bases and J 6 bases, leaving 10 bases between the germline ends. CDR3 bases: TGTGCCAGCAGTTGGAGACGGTTAAACATTCAGTACTTC. Encoded protein: CASSWRRLNIQYF.

The chain uses TRBV6-6 and TRBJ2-5; D is ambiguous. The CDR3 totals 12 residues. Germline lookup yields CDR1 MNHNY and CDR2 SVGAGI (reference sequence). V was clipped by 6 bases and J by 4 bases, with 9 bases between them. The DNA for the CDR3 is TGTGCCAGCAGAATAAACCCAGAGACCCAGTACTTC. Its protein product is CASRINPETQYF.

This clonotype came up many times. This chain links TRBV10-3 with TRBJ1-1; D gene ambiguous. The CDR3 totals 14 residues. Germline CDR1 is ENHRY and CDR2 is SYGVKD. Trimming shortened V by 3 bases and J by 4 bases, and 12 bases separated the two germline ends. The CDR3 region is CAISEGGLGTEAFF. As DNA, the CDR3 is TGTGCCATCAGTGAAGGAGGGCTCGGCACTGAAGCTTTCTTT.

This clonotype was counted a single time. This sequence may be a read error, since a much larger clone differs from it by one base. The CDR3 end shows no conserved phenylalanine or tryptophan, and so a read error is likely. V usage is TRBV9 and J usage is TRBJ2-7, with D perhaps matching TRBD2 (6 bases). Trimming pared 4 bases from V and 5 bases from J, leaving 22 bases between. CDR1 and CDR2 (germline): SGDLS, YYNGEE. CDR3 length: 16 amino acids. Here the CDR3 DNA reads TGTGCCAGCAGCCCGGAGGGACTCGAGGGGAAGAACGAGCAGTACTCC. Amino acids: CASSPEGLEGKNEQYS.

CDR3 sequence reads: CASTSGTGGDTEAFF. The CDR3 nucleotides are TGTGCCAGCACCTCAGGGACAGGGGGGGACACTGAAGCTTTCTTT. J is TRBJ1-1 and V is TRBV12-3 or TRBV12-4, with TRBD1 matching over 11 bases. The junction had 7 bases not matched to a gene; V was cut back by 7 bases and J by 3 bases. The CDR3 is 15 amino acids.

This clonotype was picked up a small number of times. The rearrangement uses TRBV6-2 or TRBV6-3 and TRBJ2-2, with unresolved D. The CDR3 consists of 13 residues. V was shortened by 5 bases and J by 3 bases, with 7 bases between the two germline ends. Germline V gene sequence: CDR1 MNHEY, CDR2 SVGEGT. The CDR3 nucleotides are TGTGCCAGCAGTCCGGGTTACACCGGGGAGCTGTTTTTT. It translates to CASSPGYTGELFF.

This clonotype was counted many times. This chain connects TRBV5-1 to TRBJ2-2, with D hard to call. The CDR3 loop spans 13 amino acids. The germline gives CDR1 SGHRS, CDR2 YFSETQ. V lost 4 bases and J lost 7, with 11 bases in between. The CDR3 DNA follows: TGCGCCAGCAGCCCGGAAGGAAACGGGGAGCTGTTTTTT. The encoded protein is CASSPEGNGELFF.

This clonotype showed up many times. CDR3: CASRAGGDTDTQYF. In DNA form, the CDR3 reads TGTGCCAGCAGAGCGGGAGGAGACACAGATACGCAGTATTTT. J is TRBJ2-3 and V is TRBV6-2 or TRBV6-3; TRBD2 agrees at 9 bases. Trimming took 6 bases from V and 2 from J; bases not matched to a gene: 3. The CDR3 sequence is 14 residues long. CDR1 is MNHEY, CDR2 SVGEGT, per germline.

This clonotype was found many times. The J gene is TRBJ2-1, the V gene TRBV10-1; no clear D. V lost 3 bases, J lost 5 bases, and 8 bases lay in between. The V gene's germline CDR1 is WNHNN and CDR2 SYGVQD (reference sequence). The CDR3 length is 13 residues. The CDR3 DNA sequence: TGCGCCAGCAGTGAAAGTCTGGACAATGAGCAGTTCTTC. Its translation: CASSESLDNEQFF.

The rearrangement uses TRBV18 and TRBJ1-6; unclear D gene. This CDR3 comprises 13 residues. Germline loops: CDR1 KGHSH, CDR2 LQKENI. Trimming removed 3 bases at V and 10 bases at J, with 10 bases between. The CDR3 loop reads CASSPSNLSPLHF. The CDR3 DNA reads TGTGCCAGCTCACCTTCGAATCTGTCACCCCTCCACTTT.

This clonotype was seen a handful of times. The V and J genes are TRBV19 and TRBJ2-1, with a weak D call TRBD2 (5 bases). The V end lost 6 bases, the J end lost 2 bases, and 11 bases lay between the germline ends. Germline assignment: CDR1 LNHDA and CDR2 SQIVND (reference sequence). There are 14 residues in the CDR3. DNA for the CDR3: TGTGCCAGTAGCGGGGTGGGAACCTACAATGAGCAGTTCTTC. Amino acid sequence: CASSGVGTYNEQFF. The full variable domain, completed using reference TRBV19 and TRBJ2-1, is DGGITQSPKYLFRKEGQNVTLSCEQNLNHDAMYWYRQDPGQGLRLIYYSQIVNDFQKGDIAEGYSVSREKKESFPLTVTSAQKNPTAFYLCASSGVGTYNEQFFGPGTRLTVL.

Ten or more counts support this clonotype. This chain connects TRBV6-1 to TRBJ1-2; D gene uncertain. The CDR3 has 13 residues. Germline V gene data show CDR1 as MNHNS and CDR2 as SASEGT. Trimming took 2 bases from V and 4 from J, leaving 8 bases between them. The CDR3 region is CASSESQSYGYTF. CDR3 nucleotides: TGTGCCAGCAGTGAAAGTCAGTCCTATGGCTACACCTTC.